Listed below are T cell receptor beta chains from one sample, sequenced in a study of T cell repertoires in cytomegalovirus infection. TCRdb analysed the reads with MiXCR anew, one entry per CDR3 protein. Of roughly 320,000 distinct CDR3 sequences in the sample, more than 9% were seen once. The sample comprised PBMCs. The source of these receptors is a human donor in good health (CMV status not recorded). Some clones in this sample may be carry-over from other donors' samples. CDR3s include the opening cysteine and the closing phenylalanine or tryptophan. Each record gives: clone size, CDR3 length, V gene, D gene, J gene, CDR3 DNA, CDR3 protein. D genes are given only for firm matches. Rows may omit the clone size; those that give it use once, few, many or a size class.

size: medium-sized; length: 16; V: TRBV7-2; D: NA; J: TRBJ1-6; DNA: TGTGCCAGCAGCTCCCCAACAGTACCTTATAATTCACCCCTCCACTTT; CDR3: CASSSPTVPYNSPLHF
size: NA; length: 16; V: TRBV7-9; D: TRBD1; J: TRBJ1-4; DNA: TGTGCCAGCAGCTTGACCGGACAGGGGTCTAGGGAAAAACTGTTTTTT; CDR3: CASSLTGQGSREKLFF
size: many; length: 13; V: TRBV4-1; D: NA; J: TRBJ1-3; DNA: TGCGCCAGCAGCCAGGGGTCCGGAAACACCATATATTTT; CDR3: CASSQGSGNTIYF
size: NA; length: 17; V: TRBV19; D: NA; J: TRBJ1-2; DNA: TGTGCCAGTAGTAACCCCTCCGGACATGAACCAGAACATGGCTACACCTTC; CDR3: CASSNPSGHEPEHGYTF
size: many; length: 15; V: TRBV2; D: NA; J: TRBJ2-7; DNA: TGTGCCAGCAGTCCGCGGACTACCCGATCCTACGAGCAGTACTTC; CDR3: CASSPRTTRSYEQYF
size: many; length: 14; V: TRBV28; D: NA; J: TRBJ1-5; DNA: TGTGCCAGCAATGCAGGGAGGGTTGGGCAGCCCCAGCATTTT; CDR3: CASNAGRVGQPQHF
size: NA; length: 16; V: TRBV4-2; D: NA; J: TRBJ1-1; DNA: TGTGCCAGCAGCCAAGATCCGGGAGTGGTTCGCACTGAAGCTTTCTTT; CDR3: CASSQDPGVVRTEAFF
size: many; length: 16; V: TRBV12-3/TRBV12-4; D: NA; J: TRBJ2-1; DNA: TGTGCCAGCAGTTTAAGTTCCCCGGGCTACCACAATGAGCAGTTCTTC; CDR3: CASSLSSPGYHNEQFF
size: many; length: 17; V: TRBV7-8; D: TRBD2; J: TRBJ2-3; DNA: TGTGCCAGCAGCTTAGATCCCAGGCGGGGGGGGACAGATACGCAGTATTTT; CDR3: CASSLDPRRGGTDTQYF
size: many; length: 15; V: TRBV12-3/TRBV12-4; D: TRBD2; J: TRBJ2-7; DNA: TGTGCCAGCAGCTCCACTAGCGGGGGCCGCTACGAGCAGTACTTC; CDR3: CASSSTSGGRYEQYF
size: many; length: 17; V: TRBV27; D: NA; J: TRBJ2-6; DNA: TGTGCCAGCGGCGTTCGTCCGTGGGGCCCTGGGGCCAACGTCCTGACTTTC; CDR3: CASGVRPWGPGANVLTF
size: many; length: 14; V: TRBV7-2; D: TRBD2; J: TRBJ2-3; DNA: TGTGCCAGCAGCCCATCGCGGGGGGGAGATACGCAGTATTTT; CDR3: CASSPSRGGDTQYF
size: NA; length: 15; V: TRBV3-1; D: TRBD2; J: TRBJ2-1; DNA: TGTGCCAGCAGCCCCCGGACTAGCGTTGGGAATGAGCAGTTCTTC; CDR3: CASSPRTSVGNEQFF
size: NA; length: 13; V: TRBV14; D: NA; J: TRBJ1-1; DNA: TGTGCCAGCAGCCAAGTACAGGGACGGGAAGCTTTCTTT; CDR3: CASSQVQGREAFF
size: few; length: 15; V: TRBV19; D: TRBD1; J: TRBJ2-3; DNA: TGTGCCAGTACCATCGGACAGGGGGCAAGCTATACGCAGTATTTT; CDR3: CASTIGQGASYTQYF
size: many; length: 15; V: TRBV10-3; D: NA; J: TRBJ1-1; DNA: TGTGCCATCAGTGACCATGGGACAAGGAACACTGAAGCTTTCTTT; CDR3: CAISDHGTRNTEAFF
size: many; length: 15; V: TRBV7-2; D: NA; J: TRBJ2-7; DNA: TGTGCCAGCAGCTTACAACCCCGGGCCCCCGACGAGCAGTACTTC; CDR3: CASSLQPRAPDEQYF
size: many; length: 16; V: TRBV7-2; D: TRBD2; J: TRBJ2-5; DNA: TGTGCCAGCAGCCCCCTAGCGGGGAGCCTCCAAGAGACCCAGTACTTC; CDR3: CASSPLAGSLQETQYF
size: many; length: 15; V: TRBV7-2; D: TRBD2; J: TRBJ2-3; DNA: TGTGCCAGCAGCTTAGTCGGGGGGGGCACAGATACGCAGTATTTT; CDR3: CASSLVGGGTDTQYF
size: few; length: 14; V: TRBV19; D: NA; J: TRBJ2-1; DNA: TGTGCCACACACAAGGAGAAGTTTAGAAATGAGCAGTTCTTC; CDR3: CATHKEKFRNEQFF
size: few; length: 15; V: TRBV19; D: NA; J: TRBJ2-3; DNA: TGTGCCAGTAGTATAATTCCGGACGGCACAGATACGCAGTATTTT; CDR3: CASSIIPDGTDTQYF
size: NA; length: 13; V: TRBV6-5; D: NA; J: TRBJ1-1; DNA: TGTGCCAGCAGGGAGGGGAGTGTAGCTGAAGCTTTCTTT; CDR3: CASREGSVAEAFF
size: NA; length: 14; V: TRBV25-1; D: TRBD1; J: TRBJ2-7; DNA: TGTGCCAGCAGAGCTAGGACAGGTTATTACGAGCAGTACTTC; CDR3: CASRARTGYYEQYF
size: NA; length: 16; V: TRBV7-9; D: NA; J: TRBJ1-5; DNA: TGTGCCAGCAGCTCAGACACAGAGGGGGGCAATCAGCCCCAGCATTTT; CDR3: CASSSDTEGGNQPQHF
size: NA; length: 14; V: TRBV15; D: NA; J: TRBJ1-2; DNA: TGTGCCACCAGCAGAGCTCCCCCTGACTATGGCTACACCTTC; CDR3: CATSRAPPDYGYTF
size: NA; length: 13; V: TRBV7-9; D: NA; J: TRBJ1-1; DNA: TGTGCCAGCAGCTTAACCGACACCACTGAAGCTTTCTTT; CDR3: CASSLTDTTEAFF
size: many; length: 16; V: TRBV20-1; D: TRBD1; J: TRBJ2-7; DNA: TGCAGTGCTAGGGAACAGGGGGTCGAGGGGATCTACGAGCAGTACTTC; CDR3: CSAREQGVEGIYEQYF
size: NA; length: 17; V: TRBV7-2; D: TRBD2; J: TRBJ2-7; DNA: TGTGCCAGCAGTCCCGGTTGGGGACTAGCGGGAGTTGGCGAGCAGTACTTC; CDR3: CASSPGWGLAGVGEQYF
size: many; length: 15; V: TRBV11-1; D: TRBD2; J: TRBJ2-1; DNA: TGTGCCAGCAGCTCCCGGACTAGCGGGGGGGATGAGCAGTTCTTC; CDR3: CASSSRTSGGDEQFF